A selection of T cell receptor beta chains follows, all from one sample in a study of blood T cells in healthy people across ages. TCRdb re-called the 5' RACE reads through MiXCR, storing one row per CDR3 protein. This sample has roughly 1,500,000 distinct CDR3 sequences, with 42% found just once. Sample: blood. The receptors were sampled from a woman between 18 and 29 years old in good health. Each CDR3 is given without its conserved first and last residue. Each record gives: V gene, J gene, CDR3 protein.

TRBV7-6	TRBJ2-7	ASSLGRQGESYEQY
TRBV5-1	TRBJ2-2	ASSPGPGTGELF
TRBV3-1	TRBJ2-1	ASSQTGIGLAGGDEQF
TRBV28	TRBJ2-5	ASSTLGLAGSETQY
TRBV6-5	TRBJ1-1	ASTINPANTEAF
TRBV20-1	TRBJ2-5	SAPRLAGGETQY
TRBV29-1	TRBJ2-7	SVVPGMISYEQY
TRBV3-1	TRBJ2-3	ASSQEGLAADTQY
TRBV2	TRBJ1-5	ASSIGTGKQPQH
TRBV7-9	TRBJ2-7	ASSLEGRGILQY
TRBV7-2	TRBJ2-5	ASSLAYLETQY
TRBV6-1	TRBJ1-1	ASSVRGGGGRLNTEAF
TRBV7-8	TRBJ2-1	ASSLDPLGAGVYNEQF
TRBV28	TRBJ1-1	ASSWGAGVGTEAF
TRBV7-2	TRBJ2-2	ASSQRLAENTGELF
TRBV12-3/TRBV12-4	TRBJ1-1	ASRRGDVTEAF
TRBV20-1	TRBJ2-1	SAREHRGPESSYNEQF
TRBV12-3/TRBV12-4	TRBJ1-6	ASSFAGAENSPLH
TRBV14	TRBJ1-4	ASSLTSQKLF
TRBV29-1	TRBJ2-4	SVMSRLAKNIQY
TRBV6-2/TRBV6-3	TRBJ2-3	ASSYSLLWGQRNTDTQY
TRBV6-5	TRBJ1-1	ASRPPGQGNTEAF
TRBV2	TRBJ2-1	ASRTGTLSGNEQF
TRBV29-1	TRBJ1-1	SDEDPGSEAF